Presented here are 13 T cell receptor beta chains from one specimen sequenced in a study of blood T cell repertoires in COVID-19. TCRdb keeps only in-frame clones here, not all; method: immunoSEQ multiplex PCR. This table holds just over 95,000 clones, about 80% found once. The sequenced material came from peripheral blood. The receptors originated from a man aged 55 to 69 with acute or convalescent COVID-19.

The J gene is TRBJ2-4, the V gene TRBV7-9, with 9 bases fitting TRBD1. The V segment lost 3 bases and the J segment 8 bases; nucleotides outside the gene matches: 5. Germline-derived CDR1 and CDR2 are SEHNR and FQNEAQ (reference sequence). The CDR3 consists of 14 residues. The CDR3 is CASSLTGGLDIQYF. The CDR3 coding sequence is TGTGCCAGCAGCTTGACAGGGGGTCTAGACATTCAGTACTTC.

The gene calls are TRBV6-5 and TRBJ2-6, with D unclear. The germline V gene encodes CDR1 MNHEY and CDR2 SVGAGI. This CDR3 has 13 amino acids. V shed 10 bases and J shed 3 bases, with 10 bases lying between them. The CDR3 here is CATIQNGANVLTF. In DNA, the CDR3 is TGTGCCACGATTCAGAATGGGGCCAACGTCCTGACTTTC.

Turning to this clone: A read error may produce the germline difference seen at one junction end. V is TRBV12-5 and J is TRBJ2-1, with D perhaps TRBD1 (6 bases). The CDR3 has 14 amino acids. Germline loops: CDR1 LGHNT, CDR2 FRNRAP. In DNA form, the CDR3 reads TGTGCTAGTGCTTTGGACAGTAGCTACAATGAGCAGTTCTTC. It specifies CASALDSSYNEQFF.

The chain recombines TRBV6-5 with TRBJ1-2; 12 bases are a match to TRBD1. Germline V lookup: CDR1 MNHEY, CDR2 SVGAGI. After removal of 7 bases from V and 7 bases from J, the junction contained 7 bases not matched to a gene. The CDR3 runs 14 residues. CDR3 region: CASTGDRGLTGYTF. The CDR3 nucleotides are TGTGCCAGCACGGGGGACAGGGGGCTGACTGGCTACACCTTC.

A few counts support this clone. The chain links TRBV6-4 to TRBJ2-7; 7 bases map to TRBD1. The CDR3 sequence is 14 residues long. Germline values: CDR1 MRHNA, CDR2 SNTAGT. Trimming removed 8 bases from V and 2 bases from J; junction bases left unmatched: 9. CDR3: CASSNRDRPYEQYV. The CDR3 region has the DNA TGTGCCAGCTCTAACCGGGACAGACCCTACGAGCAGTACGTC.

The chain employs TRBV9 and TRBJ2-1, with TRBD1 identical over 9 bases. The CDR3 is 16 residues long. Germline values: CDR1 SGDLS, CDR2 YYNGEE. V shed 0 bases and J 6 bases; nucleotides not matched to a gene: 7. The CDR3 coding sequence is TGTGCCAGCAGCGTAGTTGGGACAGGGTCCGGCAATGAGCAGTTCTTC. This gives the protein CASSVVGTGSGNEQFF.

V usage is TRBV7-2 and J usage is TRBJ2-1; 7 nucleotides match TRBD2. CDR3 size: 12 residues. Germline V gene lookup returns CDR1 SGHTA and CDR2 FQGNSA. After removal of 5 bases from V and 8 bases from J, the junction contained 3 bases not matched to a gene. The CDR3 DNA is TGTGCCAGCAGCCCTAGCGGAGATGAGCAGTTCTTC. Protein sequence: CASSPSGDEQFF.

The genes are TRBV9 and TRBJ1-6, with 8 bases fitting TRBD1. The germline gives CDR1 SGDLS, CDR2 YYNGEE. V lost 2 bases to trimming and J lost 8 bases; unmatched junction nucleotides: 9. The CDR3 totals 16 residues. The CDR3 here is CASSVAPGQADSPLHF. DNA for the CDR3: TGTGCCAGCAGCGTCGCCCCGGGACAGGCGGATTCACCCCTCCACTTT.

V gene TRBV30 combines with J gene TRBJ1-3; no definite D call. Trimming stripped 0 bases from V and 0 bases from J, with 6 bases between. The CDR3 sequence is 14 residues long. Germline values: CDR1 GTSNPN, CDR2 SVGIG (reference sequence). The CDR3 coding sequence is TGTGCCTGGAGTGTACTGAGCTCTGGAAACACCATATATTTT. This gives the protein CAWSVLSSGNTIYF.

The chain links TRBV10-3 to TRBJ2-3, with 9 positions matching TRBD2. The CDR3 is made up of 15 amino acids. CDR1 and CDR2 (germline): ENHRY, SYGVKD. V lost 4 bases to trimming and J lost 6 bases; unmatched junction nucleotides: 8. CDR3 sequence: CAISGGRGGPDTQYF. The CDR3 region has the DNA TGTGCCATCAGTGGAGGGCGGGGGGGCCCCGATACGCAGTATTTT.

This chain joins TRBV30 and TRBJ2-1; 9 nucleotides agree with TRBD2. V lost 1 base and J lost 8; bases outside the gene matches: 9. CDR3 length: 15 amino acids. CDR1 is GTSNPN and CDR2 is SVGIG in the germline V gene (reference sequence). This CDR3 is CAWSEGTSGFYEQFF. CDR3 DNA: TGTGCCTGGAGTGAGGGAACTAGCGGGTTCTATGAGCAGTTCTTC.

This chain uses TRBV19 with TRBJ2-2; possible D gene TRBD1, 5 bases. Trimming stripped 7 bases from V and 4 bases from J, with 10 bases between. The CDR3 is 13 residues long. Germline V lookup: CDR1 LNHDA, CDR2 SQIVND (reference sequence). The CDR3 DNA reads TGTGCCAGTACCACGACAGTCACCGGGGAGCTGTTTTTT. Its protein product is CASTTTVTGELFF. Full variable domain (outside the CDR3, taken from reference TRBV19 and TRBJ2-2): DGGITQSPKYLFRKEGQNVTLSCEQNLNHDAMYWYRQDPGQGLRLIYYSQIVNDFQKGDIAEGYSVSREKKESFPLTVTSAQKNPTAFYLCASTTTVTGELFFGEGSRLTVL.

The rearrangement joins TRBV24-1 to TRBJ2-4; D is perhaps TRBD2 (6 bases). The germline V and J ends were trimmed by 4 bases and 1 base, with 10 bases remaining between them. The length of the CDR3 is 15 residues. Germline V CDR1 and CDR2: KGHDR, SFDVKD. The CDR3 sequence is CATSEGGGAKNIQYF. In DNA form, the CDR3 reads TGTGCCACCAGTGAGGGGGGTGGGGCCAAAAACATTCAGTACTTC.